This TCR beta chain was observed in a study of blood T cell dynamics during melanoma immunotherapy. As for time point: week 3, after first cycle of checkpoint inhibitor. Profiling relied on immunoSEQ multiplex PCR, and the TCRdb table lists in-frame clones only, not all of them. Of around 15,000 clones listed, about 95% are singletons. The source material was effector memory CD8+ T cells from blood, sampled from a patient treated with checkpoint blockade. The clonotype originates from a human donor with melanoma.

CDR3 region: CASSLELAVTVEQYF. DNA for the CDR3: TGTGCCAGCAGCTTGGAACTAGCGGTTACCGTCGAGCAGTACTTC. The chain is built from TRBV5-5 and TRBJ2-7, with 8 bases aligning to TRBD2. J gave up 6 bases and V 0 bases, and 8 bases lay outside the gene matches. From germline, CDR1 is SGHKS and CDR2 YYEKEE (reference sequence). There are 15 residues in the CDR3.